The 5 T cell receptor beta chains reported below all come from one sample, sequenced in a study of long-term antiretroviral therapy in people with HIV. Version v3.0 of the immunoSEQ assay ran at survey level. Sequencing used immunoSEQ multiplex PCR; TCRdb keeps in-frame clones, though not all of them. The data contain 40,000 or so clones, over 80% of them seen just once; the ten biggest clones take up 6.2%. Sample: unsorted PBMCs, taken 1 year after starting antiretroviral therapy. These receptors all stem from a young man with HIV.

The chain has TRBV9 and TRBJ1-1, with 7 bases aligning to TRBD1. Germline CDR1 is SGDLS and CDR2 is YYNGEE. V lost 3 bases and J lost 6; bases outside the gene matches: 5. The CDR3 covers 13 residues. The CDR3 here is CASSGQGYSEAFF. The CDR3 coding sequence is TGTGCCAGCAGCGGACAGGGATATTCTGAAGCTTTCTTT.

This clone occurred a few times. The chain carries TRBV1 and TRBJ1-2; no DNA check was done on the table's D call, TRBD1. TRBV1 is a pseudogene segment. This CDR3 region has 18 residues. CDR3 sequence reads: CTSSHFRDRGFTTYGYTF. The CDR3 coding sequence is TGCACCAGCAGCCACTTCAGGGACAGGGGGTTCACCACCTATGGCTACACCTTC.

The chain has TRBV7-9 and TRBJ1-1; tentatively, D is TRBD1 (6 bases). Per germline, CDR1 SEHNR and CDR2 FQNEAQ (reference sequence). V lost 2 bases to trimming and J lost 2 bases, with 12 bases between them. CDR3 length equals 15 residues. CDR3 sequence: CASSLTHGGNTEAFF. DNA for the CDR3: TGTGCCAGCAGCTTAACGCACGGGGGCAACACTGAAGCTTTCTTT.

The chain carries TRBV5-1 and TRBJ1-3; D gene unclear. CDR1 and CDR2 (germline): SGHRS, YFSETQ. V was trimmed by 4 bases and J by 1 base, leaving 18 bases between them. The CDR3 runs 17 residues. The CDR3 region is CASSVGLGKGSGNTIYF. The CDR3 nucleotides read TGCGCCAGCAGCGTTGGGTTGGGAAAGGGTTCTGGAAACACCATATATTTT.

This clone was detected only once. The genes are TRBV19 and TRBJ1-3, with D unresolved. CDR1 and CDR2 from the germline V gene are LNHDA and SQIVND (reference sequence). This CDR3 is 14 amino acids long. V lost 3 bases and J lost 7, with 13 bases in between. CDR3: CASSILRRWNTIYF. CDR3 sequence (DNA): TGTGCCAGTAGTATCCTCCGAAGGTGGAACACCATATATTTT.